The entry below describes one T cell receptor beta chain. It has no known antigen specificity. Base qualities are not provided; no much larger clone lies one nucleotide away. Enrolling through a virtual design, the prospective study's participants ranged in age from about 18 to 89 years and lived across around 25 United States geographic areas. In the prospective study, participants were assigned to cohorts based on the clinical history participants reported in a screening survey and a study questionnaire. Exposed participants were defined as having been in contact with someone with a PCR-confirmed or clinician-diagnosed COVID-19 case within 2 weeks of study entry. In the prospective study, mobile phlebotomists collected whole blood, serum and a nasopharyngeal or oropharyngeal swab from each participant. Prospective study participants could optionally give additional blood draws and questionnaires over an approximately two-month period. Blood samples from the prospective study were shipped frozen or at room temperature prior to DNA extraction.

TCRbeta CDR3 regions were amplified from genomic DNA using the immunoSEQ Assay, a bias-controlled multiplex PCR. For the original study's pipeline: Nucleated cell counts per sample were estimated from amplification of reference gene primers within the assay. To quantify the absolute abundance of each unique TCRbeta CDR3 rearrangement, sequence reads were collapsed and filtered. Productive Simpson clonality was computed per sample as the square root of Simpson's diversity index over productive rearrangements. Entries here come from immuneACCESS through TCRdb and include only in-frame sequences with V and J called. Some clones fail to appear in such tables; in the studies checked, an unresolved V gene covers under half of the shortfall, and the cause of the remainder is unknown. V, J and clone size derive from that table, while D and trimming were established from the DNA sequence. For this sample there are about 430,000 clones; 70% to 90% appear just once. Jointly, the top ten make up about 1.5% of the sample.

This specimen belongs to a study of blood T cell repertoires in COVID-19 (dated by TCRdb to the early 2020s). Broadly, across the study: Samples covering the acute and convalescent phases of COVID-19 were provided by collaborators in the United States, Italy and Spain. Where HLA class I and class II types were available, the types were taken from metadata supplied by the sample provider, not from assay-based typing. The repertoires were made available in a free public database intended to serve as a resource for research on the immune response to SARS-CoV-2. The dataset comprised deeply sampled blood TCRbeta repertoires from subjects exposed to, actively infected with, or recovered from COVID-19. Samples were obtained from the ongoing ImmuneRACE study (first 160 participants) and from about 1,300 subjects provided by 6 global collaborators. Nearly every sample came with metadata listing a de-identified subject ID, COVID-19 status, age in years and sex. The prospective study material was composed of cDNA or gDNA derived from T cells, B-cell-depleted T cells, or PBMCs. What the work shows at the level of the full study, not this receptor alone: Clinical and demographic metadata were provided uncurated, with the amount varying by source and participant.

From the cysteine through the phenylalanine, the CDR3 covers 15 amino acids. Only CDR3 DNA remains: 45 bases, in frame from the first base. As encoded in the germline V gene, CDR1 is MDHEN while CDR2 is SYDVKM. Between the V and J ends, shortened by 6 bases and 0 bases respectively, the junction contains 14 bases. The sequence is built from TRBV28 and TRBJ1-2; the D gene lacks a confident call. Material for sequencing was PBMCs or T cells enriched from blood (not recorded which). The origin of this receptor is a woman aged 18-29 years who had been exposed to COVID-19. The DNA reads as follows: TGTGCCAGCAGCCCCGGAGGGCCAACTAACTATGGCTACACCTTC. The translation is CASSPGGPTNYGYTF.